Listed below are T cell receptor beta chains from one sample, sequenced in a study of response to subunit inactivated influenza vaccine. TCRdb reprocessed the RT-PCR reads via MiXCR and lists one record per CDR3 protein. This table holds about half a million distinct CDR3 sequences, less than 8% found once. The sample in question was PBMCs from blood, obtained approximately 25 months after vaccination. These TCRs come from a man aged 50 to 69 who received an inactivated influenza vaccine. Both conserved end residues are part of each CDR3. Each record gives: V gene, clone size, J gene, D gene, CDR3 protein, CDR3 DNA. A D gene is named only where the DNA matches it firmly. Only some rows state a clone size, as once, few, many or a class for expanded clones.

TRBV12-3/TRBV12-4	-	TRBJ1-2	-	CASSLVSTGYGYTF	TGTGCCAGCAGTTTAGTTTCCACGGGGTATGGCTACACCTTC
TRBV5-1	many	TRBJ2-1	TRBD1	CASSLVPGQGRYSYNEQFF	TGCGCCAGCAGCTTGGTTCCGGGACAGGGTAGATATTCCTACAATGAGCAGTTCTTC
TRBV10-2	-	TRBJ2-5	-	CASSELSEQVQETQYF	TGCGCCAGCAGTGAGTTGAGCGAACAAGTTCAAGAGACCCAGTACTTC
TRBV20-1	many	TRBJ2-1	TRBD1	CSARNDRESYNEQFF	TGCAGTGCTAGAAACGACAGGGAGTCCTACAATGAGCAGTTCTTC
TRBV12-3/TRBV12-4	many	TRBJ2-1	TRBD2	CASSLASGGFNEQFF	TGTGCCAGCAGTTTGGCTAGCGGGGGTTTCAATGAGCAGTTCTTC
TRBV25-1	many	TRBJ1-4	TRBD1	CASKTGGGEKLFF	TGTGCCAGCAAGACAGGGGGCGGTGAAAAACTGTTTTTT
TRBV11-1	-	TRBJ2-3	-	CASSRGWDQQYF	TGTGCCAGCAGCCGTGGGTGGGACCAGCAGTATTTT
TRBV7-8	many	TRBJ2-5	TRBD2	CASSFSGVARYQETQYF	TGTGCCAGCAGCTTTAGCGGGGTAGCGAGGTACCAAGAGACCCAGTACTTC
TRBV5-1	few	TRBJ1-1	-	CASSSSLGGSNTEAFF	TGCGCCAGCAGCTCTTCCTTGGGAGGATCGAACACTGAAGCTTTCTTT
TRBV20-1	few	TRBJ1-6	-	CSVERRTSSYNSPLHF	TGCAGTGTCGAAAGGCGCACTAGCTCCTATAATTCACCCCTCCACTTT
TRBV5-8	many	TRBJ2-7	-	CASSRGRTYEQYF	TGTGCCAGCAGCCGGGGGAGGACCTACGAGCAGTACTTC
TRBV5-6	many	TRBJ2-3	-	CASSLARNTDTQYF	TGTGCCAGCAGCTTAGCCAGAAACACAGATACGCAGTATTTT
TRBV27	few	TRBJ2-5	-	CASSFAVQETQYF	TGTGCCAGCAGTTTTGCAGTACAAGAGACCCAGTACTTC
TRBV7-2	-	TRBJ2-3	-	CASSLARGLRDTQYF	TGTGCCAGCAGCTTAGCTAGGGGCCTTCGGGATACGCAGTATTTT
TRBV14	-	TRBJ2-1	-	CASSQDFSLWGSEQFF	TGTGCCAGCAGCCAAGATTTCTCACTATGGGGAAGTGAGCAGTTCTTC
TRBV4-3	many	TRBJ2-1	TRBD2	CASSQDRRLAGGNEQFF	TGCGCCAGCAGCCAAGATCGTCGGCTAGCGGGAGGGAATGAGCAGTTCTTC
TRBV28	few	TRBJ2-4	-	CASSRREQNIQYF	TGTGCCAGCAGTAGGCGGGAACAAAACATTCAGTACTTC
TRBV20-1	many	TRBJ2-2	-	CSAKRNSNTGELFF	TGCAGTGCTAAACGGAATTCGAACACCGGGGAGCTGTTTTTT
TRBV20-1	-	TRBJ2-7	TRBD1	CSAPLNRGGEQYF	TGCAGTGCTCCGTTAAACAGGGGCGGCGAGCAGTACTTC
TRBV30	many	TRBJ2-7	-	CAWSPTGGYGHEQYF	TGTGCCTGGAGCCCCACCGGCGGTTATGGACACGAGCAGTACTTC